This T cell receptor (beta chain) originates from a study of beta chain features in type 1 diabetes. Expressed TCRB transcripts got sequenced, as all isolated RNA was reverse transcribed. Method: immunoSEQ multiplex PCR; TCRdb's copy keeps in-frame clones and lacks some. The sample carries around 40,000 clones, about 51% recorded once. Germline loops: CDR1 SGHRS, CDR2 YFSETQ. The germline V and J ends were trimmed by 0 bases and 3 bases, with 4 bases remaining between them. The CDR3 is made up of 13 amino acids. Turning to this clone: Antigen specificity is unknown.

Whole-study results and caveats: At VDJ recombination sites, type 1 diabetes patients had fewer insertions and more deleted nucleotides. Among patients, naive, central memory and Treg TCRB repertoires appeared more similar than among healthy donors. cDNA-based sequencing might over-represent cells highly expressing TCR.

This TCR derives from a woman aged 18-35 years in good health. The sample taken for sequencing was Tregs from blood. The chain employs TRBV5-1 and TRBJ1-5; no clear D gene. CDR3 nucleotide sequence: TGCGCCAGCAGCTTGGTATACAATCAGCCCCAGCATTTT. Its translation is CASSLVYNQPQHF. The full variable domain, rest sourced from reference TRBV5-1 and TRBJ1-5, is KAGVTQTPRYLIKTRGQQVTLSCSPISGHRSVSWYQQTPGQGLQFLFEYFSETQRNKGNFPGRFSGRQFSNSRSEMNVSTLELGDSALYLCASSLVYNQPQHFGDGTRLSIL.